Described below is a single T cell receptor (beta chain) sequence and its context. Its antigen is as yet unknown. One entry per CDR3 protein results from TCRdb running MiXCR on the PCR reads. The sample shows fewer than 20,000 distinct CDR3 sequences, around two thirds of them seen only once. The germline CDR1 and CDR2 sequences are MNHEY and SMNVEV (reference sequence). The CDR3 runs 17 residues. With V trimmed by 6 bases and J by 2 bases, 11 bases remained unmatched. The sample originates from a study of vaccination and CD4 T cells after COVID-19. Study overall: The study enrolled six male and four female convalescents, two of whom were Hispanic.

The study, taken as a whole, reports: Researchers report that a median about 87% of reactive clones in convalescent patients surfaced only post-vaccination.

J is TRBJ2-1 and V is TRBV27; 9 positions match TRBD2. Source: CD4+ T cells from blood, taken before SARS-CoV-2 vaccination. The origin of this receptor is a human donor who had recovered from COVID-19. CDR3 sequence: CASRLLPSGAAYNEQFF. CDR3 nucleotide sequence: TGTGCCAGCAGGCTCCTGCCTAGCGGGGCCGCCTACAATGAGCAGTTCTTC.